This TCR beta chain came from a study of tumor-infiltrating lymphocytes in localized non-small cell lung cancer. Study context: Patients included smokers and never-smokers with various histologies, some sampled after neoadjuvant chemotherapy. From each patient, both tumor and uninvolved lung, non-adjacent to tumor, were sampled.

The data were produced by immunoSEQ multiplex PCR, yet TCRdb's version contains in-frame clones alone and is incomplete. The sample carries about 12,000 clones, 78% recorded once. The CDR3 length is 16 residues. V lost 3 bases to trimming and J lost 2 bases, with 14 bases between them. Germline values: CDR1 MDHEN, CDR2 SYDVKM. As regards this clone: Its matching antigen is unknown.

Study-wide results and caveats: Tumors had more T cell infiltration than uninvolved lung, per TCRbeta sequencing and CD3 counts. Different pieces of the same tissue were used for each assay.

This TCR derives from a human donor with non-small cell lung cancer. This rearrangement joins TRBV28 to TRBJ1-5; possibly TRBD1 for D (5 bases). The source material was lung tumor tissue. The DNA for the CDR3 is TGTGCCAGCAGTTTTCTGTCTGAAGGGGGCAATCAGCCCCAGCATTTT. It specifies CASSFLSEGGNQPQHF. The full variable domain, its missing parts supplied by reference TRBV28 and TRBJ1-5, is DVKVTQSSRYLVKRTGEKVFLECVQDMDHENMFWYRQDPGLGLRLIYFSYDVKMKEKGDIPEGYSVSREKKERFSLILESASTNQTSMYLCASSFLSEGGNQPQHFGDGTRLSIL.